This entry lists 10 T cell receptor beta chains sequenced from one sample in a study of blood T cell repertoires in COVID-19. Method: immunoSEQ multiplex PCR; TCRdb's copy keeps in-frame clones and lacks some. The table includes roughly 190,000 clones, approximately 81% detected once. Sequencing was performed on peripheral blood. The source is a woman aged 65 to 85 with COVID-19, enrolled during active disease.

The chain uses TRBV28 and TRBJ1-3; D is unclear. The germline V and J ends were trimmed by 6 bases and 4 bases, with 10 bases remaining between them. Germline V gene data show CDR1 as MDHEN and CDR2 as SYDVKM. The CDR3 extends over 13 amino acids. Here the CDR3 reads CASSPPPGNTIYF. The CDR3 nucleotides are TGTGCCAGCAGCCCTCCCCCCGGAAACACCATATATTTT. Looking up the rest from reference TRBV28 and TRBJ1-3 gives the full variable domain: DVKVTQSSRYLVKRTGEKVFLECVQDMDHENMFWYRQDPGLGLRLIYFSYDVKMKEKGDIPEGYSVSREKKERFSLILESASTNQTSMYLCASSPPPGNTIYFGEGSWLTVV.

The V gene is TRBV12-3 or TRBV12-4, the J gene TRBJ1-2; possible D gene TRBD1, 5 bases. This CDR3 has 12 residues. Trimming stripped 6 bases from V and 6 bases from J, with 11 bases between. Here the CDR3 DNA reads TGTGCCAGCAGCCGGGACTCCAATGGCTACACCTTC. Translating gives CASSRDSNGYTF.

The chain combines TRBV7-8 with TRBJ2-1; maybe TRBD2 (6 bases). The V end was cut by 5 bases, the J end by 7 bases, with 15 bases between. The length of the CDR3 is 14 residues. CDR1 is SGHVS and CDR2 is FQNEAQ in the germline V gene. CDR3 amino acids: CASSPGTGGNEQFF. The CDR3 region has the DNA TGTGCCAGCAGCCCGGGGACTGGTGGAAATGAGCAGTTCTTC.

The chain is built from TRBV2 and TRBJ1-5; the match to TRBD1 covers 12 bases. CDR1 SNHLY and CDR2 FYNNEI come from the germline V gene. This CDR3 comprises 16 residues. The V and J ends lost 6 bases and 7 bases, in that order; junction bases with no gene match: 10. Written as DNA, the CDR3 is TGTGCCAGCAGCAGCGGGACAGGGGGCCGGGGACAGCCCCAGCATTTT. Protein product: CASSSGTGGRGQPQHF.

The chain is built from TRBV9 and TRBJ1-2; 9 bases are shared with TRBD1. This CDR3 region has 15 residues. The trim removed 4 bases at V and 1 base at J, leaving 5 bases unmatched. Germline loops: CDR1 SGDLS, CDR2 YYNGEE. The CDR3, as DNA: TGTGCCAGCAGCTCCCGACAGGGGGTTAACTATGGCTACACCTTC. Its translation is CASSSRQGVNYGYTF.

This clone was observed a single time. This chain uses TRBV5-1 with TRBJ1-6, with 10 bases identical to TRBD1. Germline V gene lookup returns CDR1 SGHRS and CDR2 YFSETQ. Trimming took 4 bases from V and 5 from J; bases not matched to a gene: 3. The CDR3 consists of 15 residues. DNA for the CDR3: TGCGCCAGCAGCATTGGACAGGGGGATAATTCACCCCTCCACTTT. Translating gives CASSIGQGDNSPLHF.

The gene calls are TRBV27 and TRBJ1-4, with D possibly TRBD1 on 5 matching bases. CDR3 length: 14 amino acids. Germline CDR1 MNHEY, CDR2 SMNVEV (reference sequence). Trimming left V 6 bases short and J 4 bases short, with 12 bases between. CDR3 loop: CASRYDRFNEKLFF. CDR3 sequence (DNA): TGTGCCAGCAGATATGACAGATTTAATGAAAAACTGTTTTTT. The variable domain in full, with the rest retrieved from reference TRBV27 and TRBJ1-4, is EAQVTQNPRYLITVTGKKLTVTCSQNMNHEYMSWYRQDPGLGLRQIYYSMNVEVTDKGDVPEGYKVSRKEKRNFPLILESPSPNQTSLYFCASRYDRFNEKLFFGSGTQLSVL.

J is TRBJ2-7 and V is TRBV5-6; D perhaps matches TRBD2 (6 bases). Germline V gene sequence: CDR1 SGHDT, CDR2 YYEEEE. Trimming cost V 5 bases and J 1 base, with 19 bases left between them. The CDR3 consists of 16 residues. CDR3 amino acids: CASRKRAPRGSYEQYV. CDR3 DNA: TGTGCCAGCAGGAAGCGGGCCCCTCGGGGGTCCTACGAGCAGTACGTC.

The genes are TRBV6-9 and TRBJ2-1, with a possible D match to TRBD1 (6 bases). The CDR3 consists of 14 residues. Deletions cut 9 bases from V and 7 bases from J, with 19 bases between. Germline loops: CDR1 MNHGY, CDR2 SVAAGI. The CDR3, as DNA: TGTGCCAGATGGGGACACGGGAAGGTAAATGAGCAGTTCTTC. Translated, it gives CARWGHGKVNEQFF.

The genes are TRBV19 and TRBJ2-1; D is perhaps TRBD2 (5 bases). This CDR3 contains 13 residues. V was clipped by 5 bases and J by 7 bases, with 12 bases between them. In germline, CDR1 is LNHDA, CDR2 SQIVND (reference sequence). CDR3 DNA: TGTGCCAGTAGTTCACTTCTAGCAAATGAGCAGTTCTTC. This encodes CASSSLLANEQFF.